The 26 T cell receptor beta chains given below trace back to one sample, sequenced in a study of T cell repertoires in cytomegalovirus infection. TCRdb analysed the reads with MiXCR anew, one entry per CDR3 protein. Among fewer than 950,000 distinct CDR3 sequences listed, over 25% were seen once. Their antigens are not known. Sequenced material: cultured CD8+ T cells from PBMCs, taken from culture after CMV antigen stimulation. All receptors come from a human donor in good health (CMV status not recorded). Some clones in this sample may be carry-over from other donors' samples.

This sequence joins TRBV12-3 or TRBV12-4 and TRBJ2-7; D is perhaps TRBD2 (5 bases). The CDR3 runs 13 residues. Trimming removed 5 bases at V and 3 bases at J, with 11 bases between. CDR3 nucleotides: TGTGCCAGCAGTGTCGACGGAGGCTACGAGCAGTACTTC. The encoded protein is CASSVDGGYEQYF.

The rearrangement joins TRBV27 to TRBJ2-2; a weak D match, TRBD2 (6 bases). Germline CDR1 MNHEY, CDR2 SMNVEV (reference sequence). Deletions cut 1 base from V and 6 bases from J, with 18 bases between. The CDR3 is 17 residues long. The CDR3 DNA sequence: TGTGCCAGCAGTTTATTCGGAGGGCCTCACCTGGCCGGGGAGCTGTTTTTT. Residues: CASSLFGGPHLAGELFF.

The chain couples TRBV12-3 or TRBV12-4 to TRBJ1-2, with 7 bases matching TRBD1. The CDR3 spans 14 residues. V gave up 6 bases and J gave up 4 bases; unmatched junction bases: 8. CDR3 loop: CASRSTGSPYGYTF. The CDR3 DNA reads TGTGCCAGCAGATCGACAGGGAGTCCCTATGGCTACACCTTC.

The chain recombines TRBV7-4 with TRBJ1-5; possible D gene TRBD1, 5 bases. This CDR3 region has 15 residues. Germline assignment: CDR1 SGHVT and CDR2 SQSDAQ. V lost 5 bases to trimming and J lost 11 bases, with 22 bases between them. The CDR3 DNA reads TGTGCCAGCAGCCCCGGGACTCCCGTAATCATGGCCCAGCATTTT. This translates into CASSPGTPVIMAQHF. Full variable domain (remainder filled in from reference TRBV7-4 and TRBJ1-5): GAGVSQSPRYKVAKRGRDVALRCDSISGHVTLYWYRQTLGQGSEVLTYSQSDAQRDKSGRPSGRFSAERPERSVSTLKIQRTEQGDSAVYLCASSPGTPVIMAQHFGDGTRLSIL.

As regards this clonotype: Germline and junction disagree at one end, which may indicate a read error. V gene TRBV7-4 combines with J gene TRBJ2-1; 11 bases map to TRBD2. The V gene's germline CDR1 is SGHVT and CDR2 SQSDAQ. The CDR3 is made up of 15 amino acids. The CDR3 sequence is CASSLAGGPVDEQFF. As DNA, the CDR3 is TGTGCCAGCAGTTTAGCGGGGGGGCCAGTCGATGAGCAGTTCTTC.

This chain joins TRBV7-6 and TRBJ2-2, with D perhaps being TRBD1 or TRBD2 (6 bases each). CDR1 SGHVS and CDR2 FNYEAQ come from the germline V gene. The CDR3 runs to 16 residues. Trimming stripped 5 bases from V and 0 bases from J, with 13 bases between. DNA for the CDR3: TGTGCCAGCAGCGGAGGGGACACCTCGAACACCGGGGAGCTGTTTTTT. Protein sequence: CASSGGDTSNTGELFF.

The V and J genes are TRBV6-5 and TRBJ1-1; TRBD1 is a possible D gene (5 bases). Trimming removed 6 bases at V and 5 bases at J, with 13 bases between. CDR1 MNHEY and CDR2 SVGAGI come from the germline V gene. CDR3 size: 13 residues. The CDR3 is CASSRRDGTEAFF. In DNA form, the CDR3 reads TGTGCCAGCAGCCGCAGGGACGGGACTGAAGCTTTCTTT.

The V gene is TRBV7-9, the J gene TRBJ2-2, with 11 positions matching TRBD1. From germline, CDR1 is SEHNR and CDR2 FQNEAQ (reference sequence). The CDR3 sequence is 16 residues long. J gave up 3 bases and V 4 bases, and 4 bases lay outside the gene matches. The CDR3 reads CASSSPGQGDTGELFF. CDR3 DNA sequence: TGTGCCAGCAGCTCTCCGGGACAGGGGGACACCGGGGAGCTGTTTTTT.

This clonotype was found many times. The V gene is TRBV7-8, the J gene TRBJ2-7; D is ambiguous. V lost 4 bases and J lost 5, with 6 bases in between. The germline CDR1 and CDR2 sequences are SGHVS and FQNEAQ. The CDR3 runs to 11 residues. CDR3 protein: CASSYRNEQYV. DNA of the CDR3: TGTGCCAGCAGCTACCGGAACGAGCAGTACGTC.

The chain has TRBV20-1 and TRBJ2-7, with D possibly matching TRBD2 (5 bases). The V and J ends lost 1 base and 1 base respectively, with 8 bases between them. Germline-derived CDR1 and CDR2 are DFQATT and SNEGSKA (reference sequence). The CDR3 spans 13 residues. The CDR3 DNA reads TGCAGTGCTAGAGTTGGGGAGTCCTACGAGCAGTACGTC. Its protein is CSARVGESYEQYV.

This clonotype was detected a few times. The chain has TRBV2 and TRBJ1-2; D is unclear. Germline CDR1 SNHLY, CDR2 FYNNEI. The CDR3 totals 19 residues. Trimming stripped 0 bases from V and 1 base from J, with 21 bases between. This CDR3 is CASSEAGRAFYHHNYGYTF. As DNA, the CDR3 is TGTGCCAGCAGTGAAGCGGGAAGGGCCTTCTACCACCATAACTATGGCTACACCTTC.

This clonotype has just a few counts. The chain employs TRBV27 and TRBJ2-7, with TRBD2 as a possible D gene (7 bases). This CDR3 is 13 amino acids long. Trimming cost V 3 bases and J 6 bases, with 12 bases left between them. Germline lookup yields CDR1 MNHEY and CDR2 SMNVEV (reference sequence). The CDR3 DNA reads as TGTGCCAGCAGTTTTGGGGGGGCCAGCGAGCAGTACTTC. Its protein product is CASSFGGASEQYF.

The V and J genes are TRBV27 and TRBJ2-1, with D maybe TRBD2 (6 bases). The germline gives CDR1 MNHEY, CDR2 SMNVEV (reference sequence). This CDR3 has 15 residues. V was cut by 5 bases and J by 4 bases, with 15 bases left in between. CDR3 sequence: CASSPAGRTYNEQFF. The DNA for the CDR3 is TGTGCCAGCAGTCCCGCGGGGAGGACTTACAATGAGCAGTTCTTC.

This clonotype was seen repeatedly, ten times or more. The rearrangement links TRBV7-8 to TRBJ2-3; TRBD2 matches 8 bases. The CDR3 contains 16 residues. The V segment lost 1 base and the J segment 2 bases; nucleotides outside the gene matches: 5. The germline CDR1 and CDR2 sequences are SGHVS and FQNEAQ. This chain's CDR3 is CASSLVFGGATDTQYF. DNA for the CDR3: TGTGCCAGCAGCTTAGTTTTCGGGGGGGCCACAGATACGCAGTATTTT.

V gene TRBV12-3 or TRBV12-4 combines with J gene TRBJ1-1, with a weak D call TRBD1 (5 bases). V was clipped by 7 bases and J by 1 base, with 16 bases between them. The CDR3 sequence is 15 residues long. The CDR3 spells CASISRKGPNTEAFF. In DNA form, the CDR3 reads TGTGCCAGCATCTCAAGGAAGGGACCGAACACTGAAGCTTTCTTT.

This clonotype was picked up many times. The chain couples TRBV12-3 or TRBV12-4 to TRBJ2-3; D assignment may be TRBD1 or TRBD2 (5 bases each). Trimming took 3 bases from V and 4 from J, leaving 20 bases between them. CDR3 length: 17 amino acids. CDR3 bases: TGTGCCAGCAGTTTGGGGGTAAGAGGCCTTCCTCCAGATACGCAGTATTTT. Amino acid sequence: CASSLGVRGLPPDTQYF.

This sequence joins TRBV7-2 and TRBJ1-1; TRBD1 agrees at 7 bases. CDR3 length: 17 amino acids. The V and J ends lost 5 bases and 3 bases, in that order; junction bases with no gene match: 15. Germline V CDR1 and CDR2: SGHTA, FQGNSA. CDR3 in amino acids: CASSLRFLDRVHTEAFF. As DNA, the CDR3 is TGTGCCAGCAGCCTCAGGTTCCTCGACAGGGTCCACACTGAAGCTTTCTTT.

V usage is TRBV27 and J usage is TRBJ1-4; D is possibly TRBD1 (5 bases). Germline CDR1 reads MNHEY; CDR2 reads SMNVEV (reference sequence). The CDR3 has 12 amino acids. Trimming took off 1 base at V and 10 bases at J, with 7 bases between the two ends. CDR3 in DNA: TGTGCCAGCAGTTTATACGGGGGAAAACTGTTTTTT. Translating gives CASSLYGGKLFF. The full variable domain, completed using reference TRBV27 and TRBJ1-4, is EAQVTQNPRYLITVTGKKLTVTCSQNMNHEYMSWYRQDPGLGLRQIYYSMNVEVTDKGDVPEGYKVSRKEKRNFPLILESPSPNQTSLYFCASSLYGGKLFFGSGTQLSVL.

This clonotype was observed a few times. CDR3 DNA: TGTGCCAGCAGCCACCTCCGGCGGGAGGGGGCAGATACGCAGTATTTT. Translation gives CASSHLRREGADTQYF. The chain combines TRBV7-9 with TRBJ2-3, with 9 bases lining up with TRBD2. Germline trimming cut 5 bases from V and 4 bases from J; bases unmatched to any gene: 10. Germline V gene lookup returns CDR1 SEHNR and CDR2 FQNEAQ (reference sequence). The CDR3 runs 16 residues.

This clonotype was seen more than once but under ten times. The chain combines TRBV7-6 with TRBJ1-2; weak D call: TRBD1 (6 bases). Germline CDR1 is SGHVS and CDR2 is FNYEAQ. The length of the CDR3 is 15 residues. The ends were cut back, 2 bases at V and 1 base at J, with 11 bases in the middle. CDR3 nucleotides: TGTGCCAGCAGCTTACCGGACAGACTTAACTATGGCTACACCTTC. It translates to CASSLPDRLNYGYTF. Complete variable domain (other parts from reference TRBV7-6 and TRBJ1-2): GAGVSQSPRYKVTKRGQDVALRCDPISGHVSLYWYRQALGQGPEFLTYFNYEAQQDKSGLPNDRFSAERPEGSISTLTIQRTEQRDSAMYRCASSLPDRLNYGYTFGSGTRLTVV.

About this clonotype: At one end the junction does not follow the germline gene, possibly because of a read error. The chain carries TRBV19 and TRBJ2-1; 8 positions agree with TRBD2. The CDR3 sequence is 13 residues long. Germline assignment: CDR1 LNHDA and CDR2 SQIVND (reference sequence). The chain's CDR3 is CANSYLAGNEQFF. The CDR3 DNA follows: TGTGCCAATAGTTATCTAGCGGGCAATGAGCAGTTCTTC.

The rearrangement uses TRBV11-2 and TRBJ1-4; maybe TRBD1 (5 bases). With 6 bases removed from V and 6 bases from J, the gap between germline ends came to 14 bases. CDR1 is SGHAT, CDR2 FQNNGV, per germline. The CDR3 runs to 14 residues. The CDR3 nucleotides are TGTGCCAGCAGTCCGGCCGCGGGGCATGAAAAACTGTTTTTT. This sequence encodes CASSPAAGHEKLFF. The full variable domain, in which reference TRBV11-2 and TRBJ1-4 provide the parts outside the CDR3, is EAGVAQSPRYKIIEKRQSVAFWCNPISGHATLYWYQQILGQGPKLLIQFQNNGVVDDSQLPKDRFSAERLKGVDSTLKIQPAKLEDSAVYLCASSPAAGHEKLFFGSGTQLSVL.

This clonotype was detected many times. The rearrangement links TRBV6-1 to TRBJ1-2, with D perhaps matching TRBD1 (6 bases). From germline, CDR1 is MNHNS and CDR2 SASEGT. With 6 bases removed from V and 8 bases from J, the gap between germline ends came to 16 bases. The CDR3 runs 13 residues. The chain's CDR3 is CASSRDTGGGYTF. The CDR3 bases are TGTGCCAGCAGCCGGGACACTGGAGGAGGCTACACCTTC.

This clonotype occurred many times. The chain uses TRBV7-6 and TRBJ2-5; 8 bases align to TRBD2. The CDR3 has 14 residues. V shed 3 bases and J 2 bases; nucleotides not matched to a gene: 2. Germline CDR1 reads SGHVS; CDR2 reads FNYEAQ. CDR3 nucleotides: TGTGCCAGCAGCTTCGGGGGGGGACAAGAGACCCAGTACTTC. Protein sequence: CASSFGGGQETQYF.

This clonotype was counted between two and nine times. The gene calls are TRBV4-1 and TRBJ1-1; the D is unclear. The V end lost 7 bases, the J end lost 3 bases, and 21 bases lay between the germline ends. CDR3 size: 16 residues. Germline V gene data show CDR1 as MGHRA and CDR2 as YSYEKL. The CDR3 sequence: CASNPLSSSADTEAFF. CDR3 nucleotides: TGCGCCAGCAATCCCCTTTCGTCGTCAGCAGACACTGAAGCTTTCTTT.

The V call is TRBV4-2, the J call TRBJ2-2, with TRBD2 matching over 8 bases. CDR1 LGHNA and CDR2 YNFKEQ come from the germline V gene. CDR3 length equals 13 residues. The V gene end was trimmed by 3 bases and the J gene end by 11 bases; junction bases not matched to a gene: 5. In DNA, the CDR3 is TGTGCCAGCAGCCAGCCTCGGGAGGGAGAGCTGTTTTTT. This translates into CASSQPREGELFF.